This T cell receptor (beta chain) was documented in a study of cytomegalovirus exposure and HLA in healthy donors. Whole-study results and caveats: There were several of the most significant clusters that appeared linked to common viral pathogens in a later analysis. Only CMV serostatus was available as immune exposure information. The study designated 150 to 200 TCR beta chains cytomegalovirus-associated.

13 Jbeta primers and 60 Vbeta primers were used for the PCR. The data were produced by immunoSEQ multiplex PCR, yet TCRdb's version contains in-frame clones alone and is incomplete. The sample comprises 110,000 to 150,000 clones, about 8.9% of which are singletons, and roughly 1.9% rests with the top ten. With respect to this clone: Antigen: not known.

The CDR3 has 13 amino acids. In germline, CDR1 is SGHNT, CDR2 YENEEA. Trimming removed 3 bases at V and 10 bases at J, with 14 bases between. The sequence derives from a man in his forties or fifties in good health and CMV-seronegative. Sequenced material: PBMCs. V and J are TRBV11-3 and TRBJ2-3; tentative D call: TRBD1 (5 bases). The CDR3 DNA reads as TGTGCCAGCAGCTTCCTACAAAGGGGTCCGCAGTATTTT. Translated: CASSFLQRGPQYF. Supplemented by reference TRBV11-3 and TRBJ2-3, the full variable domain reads EAGVVQSPRYKIIEKKQPVAFWCNPISGHNTLYWYLQNLGQGPELLIRYENEEAVDDSQLPKDRFSAERLKGVDSTLKIQPAELGDSAVYLCASSFLQRGPQYFGPGTRLTVL.